Below, one T cell receptor (beta chain) is given with its context. No cognate antigen has been identified for it. Nothing much larger sits one base from this clone, and base qualities are not available. The sample comes from a study of blood T cell repertoires in COVID-19 (TCRdb year 2020). As for the study more broadly: The collaborator samples originated in the United States, Italy and Spain and spanned the acute and convalescent phases of COVID-19. The material from the prospective study consisted of cDNA or gDNA derived from T cells, B-cell-depleted T cells, or PBMCs. A freely available public database, intended as a resource for researchers studying the immune response to SARS-CoV-2, is where the repertoires were released. A de-identified subject ID, COVID-19 status, age in years and sex were almost always included in the sample metadata. The dataset comprised deeply sampled blood TCRbeta repertoires from subjects exposed to, actively infected with, or recovered from COVID-19. Samples were obtained from the ongoing ImmuneRACE study (first 160 participants) and from approximately 1,200 subjects provided by 6 global collaborators. Where available, HLA class I and class II types were taken from metadata supplied by the sample provider and were not determined by assay-based typing. Overall results and qualifications from the work: How much clinical and demographic metadata was included differed by source and by participant, and the metadata was provided uncurated.

Spanning cysteine to phenylalanine, the CDR3 consists of 15 amino acids. This entry keeps only the CDR3 DNA: 45 bases, framed from base 1. CDR1 is given as MDHEN and CDR2 as SYDVKM, both from the germline V gene. The V end loses 7 bases and the J end loses 2 bases, and a stretch of 12 bases separates them. The collaborating institutions used their own protocols to collect whole blood in K2EDTA tubes. For TCRbeta analysis, collaborators shipped samples in one of three forms: frozen whole blood, isolated PBMCs, or DNA extracted from either of those sample types. TCRbeta CDR3 regions were amplified from genomic DNA using the immunoSEQ Assay, a bias-controlled multiplex PCR. Regarding the original processing steps: The number of nucleated cells in each sample was estimated by amplification of reference gene primers within the assay. Sequence reads were collapsed and filtered to measure the absolute abundance of every unique TCRbeta CDR3 rearrangement. For each sample, productive Simpson clonality was calculated by taking the square root of Simpson's diversity index across productive rearrangements. TCRdb took this table from immuneACCESS and kept in-frame rearrangements with V and J called. Such tables lack part of the clones; where checked against another copy, unresolved V genes explain under half of the gap, and the rest is unexplained. That table is the source of V, J and clone size, and D and trimming were worked out from the DNA. The sample profile shows over 130,000 clones; 84% of them were found once. Roughly 2.3% of the sample is in the top ten clones.

The sequence joins TRBV28 to TRBJ1-6; TRBD1 is perhaps the D gene, given 5 matching bases. Material: peripheral blood. The clonotype originates from a man between 65 and 85 years old with acute or convalescent COVID-19. The CDR3 is CASKGTEAYNSPLHF. Here is the DNA: TGTGCCAGCAAGGGGACTGAAGCCTATAATTCACCCCTCCACTTT.